A selection of T cell receptor beta chains follows, all from one sample in a study of T-cell memory formation after mild COVID-19. MiXCR was run by TCRdb on the 5' RACE reads, yielding one entry per CDR3 protein. This table holds 450,000 to 650,000 distinct CDR3 sequences, about a fifth found once. Sequenced sample: PBMCs or a T cell subset sorted from them (not recorded which). Source of these receptors: an adult woman who had mild COVID-19 (a few samples of this study predate the infection). Cell type and time point are not known. CDR3s include the opening cysteine and the closing phenylalanine or tryptophan. Each record gives: V gene, D gene, J gene, clone size, CDR3 protein, CDR3 DNA. D genes are given only for firm matches. Clone size is stated in some rows and not others, as once, few, many or a class when expanded.

TRBV20-1	TRBD1	TRBJ2-7	few	CSARGQGGTGQYF	TGCAGTGCTAGAGGACAGGGTGGTACCGGGCAGTACTTC
TRBV4-3	-	TRBJ1-1	few	CASSRVQALDTEAFF	TGCGCCAGCAGCCGAGTACAGGCGCTTGACACTGAAGCTTTCTTT
TRBV5-1	-	TRBJ2-6	-	CASSEGGSGANVLTF	TGCGCCAGCAGCGAGGGGGGCAGCGGGGCCAACGTCCTGACTTTC
TRBV18	TRBD2	TRBJ2-5	-	CASSPQAGETQYF	TGTGCCAGCTCACCACAAGCGGGGGAGACCCAGTACTTC
TRBV7-2	-	TRBJ2-2	few	CASNPRTVGTGELFF	TGTGCCAGCAACCCCCGGACGGTTGGCACCGGGGAGCTGTTTTTT
TRBV11-2	-	TRBJ2-7	few	CASSPTPPLEQYF	TGTGCCAGCAGCCCGACCCCCCCTCTCGAGCAGTACTTC
TRBV12-3/TRBV12-4	TRBD2	TRBJ2-7	few	CASSPLAGGLSEQYF	TGTGCCAGCAGCCCTCTAGCGGGAGGGCTGAGCGAGCAGTACTTC
TRBV5-1	-	TRBJ1-2	-	CASSLLRGGYTF	TGCGCCAGCAGCTTGTTGCGGGGTGGCTACACCTTC
TRBV2	TRBD1	TRBJ2-7	-	CASTGTGGFYEQYF	TGTGCCAGCACCGGGACAGGGGGTTTCTACGAGCAGTACTTC
TRBV7-9	-	TRBJ2-2	-	CASSLPYNTGELFF	TGTGCCAGCAGCTTACCATATAACACCGGGGAGCTGTTTTTT
TRBV24-1	TRBD2	TRBJ2-3	-	CATSRSGGNTDTQYF	TGTGCCACCAGTAGAAGCGGGGGAAACACAGATACGCAGTATTTT
TRBV7-3	TRBD2	TRBJ2-1	many	CASSRRGGTSGYNEQFF	TGTGCCAGCAGCCGCCGCGGGGGGACTAGCGGATACAATGAGCAGTTCTTC
TRBV20-1	TRBD1	TRBJ2-7	few	CSAREAGGLYEQYF	TGCAGTGCTAGAGAGGCAGGGGGCCTCTACGAGCAGTACTTC
TRBV18	-	TRBJ2-5	-	CASSPDESREAQYF	TGTGCCAGCTCACCAGACGAGTCCCGTGAGGCCCAGTACTTC
TRBV5-1	-	TRBJ2-6	-	CASSRGSGSPVLTF	TGCGCCAGCAGCCGGGGGTCCGGGTCCCCCGTCCTGACTTTC
TRBV3-1	-	TRBJ2-7	-	CASSQDWQSEQYF	TGTGCCAGCAGCCAAGATTGGCAGAGCGAGCAGTACTTC
TRBV7-6	-	TRBJ2-7	-	CASSLDRKPGPEQYF	TGTGCCAGCAGCTTAGATCGGAAGCCGGGACCCGAGCAGTACTTC
TRBV6-1	-	TRBJ1-1	-	CASRTVVTDTEAFF	TGTGCCAGCCGGACAGTCGTAACGGACACTGAAGCTTTCTTT
TRBV5-6	-	TRBJ2-2	-	CASSLGPGKANTGELFF	TGTGCCAGCAGCTTGGGGCCAGGGAAAGCCAACACCGGGGAGCTGTTTTTT
TRBV27	-	TRBJ2-1	few	CASKDVGNNEQFF	TGTGCCAGCAAAGACGTGGGGAACAATGAGCAGTTCTTC
TRBV5-1	TRBD2	TRBJ2-4	-	CASSSGTSGTGIYF	TGCGCCAGCAGCTCCGGGACTAGCGGGACTGGTATCTACTTC
TRBV18	TRBD1	TRBJ2-1	-	CASSPGRQGVWEQFF	TGTGCCAGCTCACCAGGGAGACAGGGTGTATGGGAGCAGTTCTTC
TRBV20-1	-	TRBJ2-2	few	CSARNSSIGGELFF	TGCAGTGCTAGGAACTCCTCGATAGGGGGGGAGCTGTTTTTT
TRBV5-6	-	TRBJ1-5	-	CASSEYNQPQHF	TGTGCCAGCAGTGAATATAATCAGCCCCAGCATTTT
TRBV11-2	-	TRBJ1-6	-	CASSLRGVNSPLHF	TGTGCCAGCAGCTTGAGGGGGGTCAATTCACCCCTCCACTTT
TRBV7-9	-	TRBJ1-2	-	CASSPKQWGYTF	TGTGCCAGCAGCCCCAAACAGTGGGGCTACACCTTC
TRBV25-1	-	TRBJ1-1	-	CASSELGSGNTEAFF	TGTGCCAGCAGTGAGTTGGGGTCGGGGAACACTGAAGCTTTCTTT
TRBV7-9	TRBD1	TRBJ2-7	-	CASSDPGQGGYEQYF	TGTGCCAGCAGCGACCCGGGACAGGGCGGCTACGAGCAGTACTTC
TRBV5-1	TRBD1	TRBJ2-1	-	CASSVAGTGGKNEQFF	TGCGCCAGCAGCGTGGCCGGGACAGGGGGTAAGAATGAGCAGTTCTTC
TRBV3-1	-	TRBJ1-1	few	CASSPRTDGGEAFF	TGTGCCAGCAGCCCTCGGACAGACGGGGGCGAAGCTTTCTTT
TRBV28	TRBD2	TRBJ2-3	few	CASTLPGMLAGTSDTQYF	TGTGCCAGCACTCTACCTGGTATGCTAGCGGGAACGTCAGATACGCAGTATTTT
TRBV6-6	-	TRBJ1-2	-	CASKSEGTTDGYTF	TGTGCCAGCAAATCTGAGGGGACTACTGATGGCTACACCTTC
TRBV12-3/TRBV12-4	-	TRBJ2-3	many	CASSLGITDTQYF	TGTGCCAGCAGCTTGGGGATCACAGATACGCAGTATTTT
TRBV5-1	TRBD1	TRBJ1-1	few	CASSLEDRIVEAFF	TGCGCCAGCAGCTTGGAGGACAGGATTGTGGAAGCTTTCTTT
TRBV20-1	-	TRBJ2-5	-	CSAPPGEVQTQYF	TGCAGTGCTCCGCCCGGCGAGGTCCAGACCCAGTACTTC
TRBV5-1	TRBD1	TRBJ2-7	-	CASSLTGTASYEQYF	TGCGCCAGCAGCTTAACTGGGACAGCATCCTACGAGCAGTACTTC
TRBV7-6	-	TRBJ2-2	few	CASSSIGSANTGELFF	TGTGCCAGCAGCTCCATCGGGTCCGCGAACACCGGGGAGCTGTTTTTT
TRBV5-1	TRBD1	TRBJ2-7	many	CASSLGTGAYEQYF	TGTGCCAGCAGCCTAGGGACAGGGGCCTACGAGCAGTACTTC
TRBV9	TRBD2	TRBJ2-3	-	CASSVAASGRKDTQYF	TGTGCCAGCAGCGTAGCGGCCAGCGGGAGGAAAGATACGCAGTATTTT
TRBV29-1	-	TRBJ2-7	-	CSVEWSVQYF	TGCAGCGTTGAATGGTCAGTGCAGTACTTC
TRBV15	-	TRBJ2-2	-	CATSPERGGGANTGELFF	TGTGCCACCAGCCCCGAACGGGGTGGAGGGGCGAACACCGGGGAGCTGTTTTTT
TRBV9	TRBD1	TRBJ1-4	few	CASSVAGQGATNEKLFF	TGTGCCAGCAGCGTAGCCGGACAGGGGGCGACTAATGAAAAACTGTTTTTT
TRBV6-6	-	TRBJ2-7	many	CASSPLGEQYF	TGTGCCAGCAGCCCTCTAGGGGAGCAGTACTTC
TRBV29-1	TRBD1	TRBJ1-1	-	CSVDSGGSTEAFF	TGCAGCGTTGATTCAGGGGGGAGCACTGAAGCTTTCTTT
TRBV24-1	-	TRBJ2-2	-	CATSDPGGILGTGELFF	TGTGCCACCAGTGATCCAGGGGGGATTCTTGGCACCGGGGAGCTGTTTTTT
TRBV3-1	-	TRBJ2-3	many	CASSQDQSRTDTQYF	TGTGCCAGCAGCCAAGATCAATCGCGCACAGATACGCAGTATTTT
TRBV5-1	TRBD1	TRBJ2-7	-	CASSSEGTGTIEQYF	TGCGCCAGCAGCTCAGAAGGGACAGGGACAATCGAGCAGTACTTC
TRBV6-4	-	TRBJ1-6	-	CASSRTQGDNSPLHF	TGTGCCAGCAGTCGGACTCAAGGCGATAATTCACCCCTCCACTTT
TRBV7-3	TRBD2	TRBJ2-1	few	CASSILAGGYNEQFF	TGTGCCAGCAGCATACTAGCGGGGGGATACAATGAGCAGTTCTTC
TRBV5-1	-	TRBJ2-5	few	CASSLQAEETQYF	TGCGCCAGCAGCTTACAGGCAGAAGAGACCCAGTACTTC
TRBV24-1	TRBD1	TRBJ1-2	-	CATSGGQGNGYTF	TGTGCCACCAGCGGGGGACAGGGGAATGGCTACACCTTC
TRBV6-6	-	TRBJ1-1	-	CASSYREDTEAFF	TGTGCCAGCAGCTACAGGGAGGACACTGAAGCTTTCTTT
TRBV29-1	-	TRBJ2-7	-	CSVEVGRDVYEQYF	TGCAGCGTTGAAGTAGGCAGGGATGTCTACGAGCAGTACTTC